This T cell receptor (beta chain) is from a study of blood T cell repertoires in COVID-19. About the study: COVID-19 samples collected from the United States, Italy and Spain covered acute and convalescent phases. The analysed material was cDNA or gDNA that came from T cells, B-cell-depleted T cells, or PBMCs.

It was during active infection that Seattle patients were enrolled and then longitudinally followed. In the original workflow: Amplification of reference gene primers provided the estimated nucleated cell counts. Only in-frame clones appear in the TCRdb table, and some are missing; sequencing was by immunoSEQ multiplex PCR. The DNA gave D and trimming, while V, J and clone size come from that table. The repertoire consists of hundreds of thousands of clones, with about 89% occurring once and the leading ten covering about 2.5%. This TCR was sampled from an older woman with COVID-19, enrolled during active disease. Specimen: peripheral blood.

The CDR3: CASSLEGTGRVGYTF. CDR3 nucleotides: TGCGCCAGCAGCTTGGAGGGGACAGGGAGGGTCGGCTACACCTTC. This chain uses TRBV5-1 with TRBJ1-2, with 9 bases fitting TRBD1. CDR1 and CDR2 from the germline V gene are SGHRS and YFSETQ. There are 15 residues in the CDR3. Unmatched junction bases numbered 8, after V lost 0 bases and J lost 8 bases.